This passage covers 26 T cell receptor beta chains from one sample sequenced in a study of T cell clones after liver transplantation. Clones were sequenced by immunoSEQ multiplex PCR, and TCRdb holds only the in-frame ones, with some missing. The sample has fewer than 65,000 clones; 60% to 80% are singletons. This sample comprised CD4+ T cells from blood, obtained at the 22-month timepoint. These receptors all come from a human patient who received a liver transplant. Some T cells may have come from the graft donor.

The V call is TRBV19, the J call TRBJ1-2; weak D call: TRBD1 (5 bases). V was trimmed by 2 bases and J by 5 bases, leaving 12 bases between them. The CDR3 loop spans 14 amino acids. The germline CDR1 and CDR2 sequences are LNHDA and SQIVND (reference sequence). For the CDR3, the DNA is TGTGCCAGTAGTATATCGGCGGGGGGGTATGGCTACACCTTC. This sequence encodes CASSISAGGYGYTF.

The genes are TRBV28 and TRBJ2-7; maybe TRBD1 (5 bases). The CDR3 runs to 15 residues. Per germline, CDR1 MDHEN and CDR2 SYDVKM. Deletions cut 6 bases from V and 0 bases from J, with 15 bases between. Here the CDR3 reads CASRLVRVPSYEQYF. CDR3 in DNA: TGTGCCAGCAGACTTGTCAGGGTACCCTCCTACGAGCAGTACTTC.

The rearrangement links TRBV30 to TRBJ1-1, with D maybe TRBD1 (5 bases). This CDR3 contains 12 residues. V lost 3 bases to trimming and J lost 1 base, with 6 bases between them. CDR1 is GTSNPN, CDR2 SVGIG, per germline (reference sequence). The CDR3 here is CAWSGANTEAFF. Written as DNA, the CDR3 is TGTGCCTGGAGCGGGGCGAACACTGAAGCTTTCTTT.

The chain is built from TRBV6-1 and TRBJ1-1; D gene uncertain. CDR3 length: 12 amino acids. Germline V gives CDR1 MNHNS, CDR2 SASEGT. Trimming took 4 bases from V and 7 from J, leaving 10 bases between them. The CDR3, as DNA: TGTGCCAGCAGTGCGATAAAAATTGAAGCTTTCTTT. This gives the protein CASSAIKIEAFF.

The chain carries TRBV5-1 and TRBJ1-2, with 9 positions matching TRBD1. This CDR3 has 14 amino acids. Per the germline V gene, CDR1 is SGHRS and CDR2 is YFSETQ. J gave up 2 bases and V 4 bases, and 3 bases lay outside the gene matches. CDR3 region: CASSPDRGNYGYTF. CDR3 bases: TGCGCCAGCAGCCCGGACAGGGGCAACTATGGCTACACCTTC.

J is TRBJ1-2 and V is TRBV5-1, with TRBD1 as a possible D gene (5 bases). V was clipped by 0 bases and J by 9 bases, with 12 bases between them. CDR1 and CDR2 (germline): SGHRS, YFSETQ. The CDR3 loop spans 13 amino acids. The chain's CDR3 is CASSLEGRESYTF. CDR3 DNA: TGCGCCAGCAGCTTGGAAGGCAGGGAGAGCTACACCTTC.

The V and J genes are TRBV7-2 and TRBJ1-4, with 7 bases identical to TRBD1. CDR3 length equals 15 residues. The germline gives CDR1 SGHTA, CDR2 FQGNSA. Trimming at V came to 3 bases and at J to 3 bases, leaving 4 bases not matched to a gene. CDR3 amino acids: CASSFRQGSNEKLFF. CDR3 nucleotides: TGTGCCAGCAGCTTCCGACAGGGCTCTAATGAAAAACTGTTTTTT.

The chain employs TRBV5-4 and TRBJ1-2, with TRBD1 as a possible D gene (6 bases). The CDR3 spans 14 residues. V lost 4 bases and J 5 bases, leaving 15 bases between the germline ends. Germline CDR1 reads SGHNT; CDR2 reads YYREEE (reference sequence). CDR3 region: CASSLGQYGYGYTF. For the CDR3, the DNA is TGTGCCAGCAGCCTCGGACAGTATGGATATGGCTACACCTTC.

This clone was counted a few times. DNA of the CDR3: TGTGCCAGCATTTTAGCGGGGGGTTCCTACAATGAGCAGTTCTTC. Protein product: CASILAGGSYNEQFF. The V gene is TRBV2, the J gene TRBJ2-1; 10 bases agree with TRBD2. CDR1 is SNHLY, CDR2 FYNNEI, per germline. V trimming: 7 bases; J trimming: 1 base; junction bases outside the gene matches: 4. The CDR3 extends over 15 amino acids.

Only a few counts were recorded for this clone. V gene TRBV27 combines with J gene TRBJ2-3, with 10 bases aligning to TRBD1. The germline V gene has CDR1 MNHEY and CDR2 SMNVEV (reference sequence). This CDR3 has 16 amino acids. V was pared by 3 bases and J by 2 bases, with 5 bases of the junction left unmatched. The CDR3 DNA is TGTGCCAGCAGTTTCCGGGGGACAGGGGTCACAGATACGCAGTATTTT. This codes for CASSFRGTGVTDTQYF.

The chain is built from TRBV28 and TRBJ1-1, with 7 bases lining up with TRBD1. CDR3 length: 15 residues. The V gene end was trimmed by 3 bases and the J gene end by 0 bases; junction bases not matched to a gene: 4. Germline CDR1 reads MDHEN; CDR2 reads SYDVKM. The CDR3 DNA sequence: TGTGCCAGCAGTTTGACAGGGTTCATGAACACTGAAGCTTTCTTT. This sequence encodes CASSLTGFMNTEAFF. The full variable domain, with the rest looked up from reference TRBV28 and TRBJ1-1, is DVKVTQSSRYLVKRTGEKVFLECVQDMDHENMFWYRQDPGLGLRLIYFSYDVKMKEKGDIPEGYSVSREKKERFSLILESASTNQTSMYLCASSLTGFMNTEAFFGQGTRLTVV.

The chain joins TRBV10-3 to TRBJ2-3; 9 nucleotides line up with TRBD2. This CDR3 contains 15 residues. Trimming removed 7 bases from V and 2 bases from J; junction bases left unmatched: 7. Germline V gene lookup returns CDR1 ENHRY and CDR2 SYGVKD. CDR3 DNA sequence: TGTGCCATCAATCCCGGGACTAGCCTCACAGATACGCAGTATTTT. Amino acids: CAINPGTSLTDTQYF.

The chain joins TRBV29-1 to TRBJ1-3, with 7 bases lining up with TRBD1. The CDR3 totals 14 residues. V lost 6 bases, J lost 4 bases, and 9 bases stayed unmatched. CDR1 and CDR2 (germline): SQVTM, ANQGSEA. CDR3 sequence reads: CSVGTGTEGNTIYF. In DNA form, the CDR3 reads TGCAGCGTGGGGACCGGGACAGAAGGAAACACCATATATTTT.

This chain joins TRBV5-4 and TRBJ1-2, with D possibly matching TRBD1 (6 bases). From germline, CDR1 is SGHNT and CDR2 YYREEE (reference sequence). V lost 0 bases and J lost 5, with 11 bases in between. The CDR3 sequence is 14 residues long. The CDR3: CASSLGQAQYGYTF. CDR3 nucleotide sequence: TGTGCCAGCAGCTTGGGACAGGCCCAGTATGGCTACACCTTC.

The V gene is TRBV6-5, the J gene TRBJ1-4, with D hard to call. The CDR3 contains 13 residues. The V end lost 11 bases, the J end lost 3 bases, and 13 bases lay between the germline ends. Germline V gene lookup returns CDR1 MNHEY and CDR2 SVGAGI. The CDR3 is CAGDGVPNEKLFF. CDR3 sequence (DNA): TGTGCCGGCGACGGGGTCCCTAATGAAAAACTGTTTTTT.

Only a few counts were recorded for this clone. This chain uses TRBV5-4 with TRBJ2-7; 7 positions match TRBD1. The germline V gene has CDR1 SGHNT and CDR2 YYREEE (reference sequence). The CDR3 length is 13 residues. The V gene end was trimmed by 3 bases and the J gene end by 7 bases; junction bases not matched to a gene: 7. This CDR3 is CASSSWTGSEQYF. The DNA of the CDR3 is TGTGCCAGCAGCTCCTGGACAGGTTCGGAGCAGTACTTC.

This clone has only one observation. The rearrangement joins TRBV6-1 to TRBJ1-2; D remains unclear. V was clipped by 7 bases and J by 8 bases, with 11 bases between them. The CDR3 contains 11 residues. Per the germline V gene, CDR1 is MNHNS and CDR2 is SASEGT. In nucleotides, the CDR3 is TGTGCCAGCATAGAGATTGGAGGCTACACCTTC. This codes for CASIEIGGYTF.

This clone has only a few counts. The J gene is TRBJ1-6, the V gene TRBV11-2, with 9 bases aligning to TRBD1. After removal of 6 bases from V and 10 bases from J, the junction contained 7 bases not matched to a gene. The germline CDR1 and CDR2 sequences are SGHAT and FQNNGV. The CDR3 is 14 residues long. CDR3 sequence (DNA): TGTGCCAGCAGGGCACAGGGGGCTGGGTCACCCCTCCACTTT. It yields the protein CASRAQGAGSPLHF.

This chain links TRBV2 with TRBJ1-5, with 7 positions matching TRBD1. Germline values: CDR1 SNHLY, CDR2 FYNNEI. Trimming at V came to 4 bases and at J to 5 bases, leaving 2 bases not matched to a gene. The CDR3 covers 13 residues. The CDR3 here is CASSGQGDQPQHF. The CDR3 DNA follows: TGTGCCAGCAGTGGACAGGGTGATCAGCCCCAGCATTTT.

The chain joins TRBV7-2 to TRBJ1-4, with D hard to call. CDR1 SGHTA and CDR2 FQGNSA come from the germline V gene. V was cut by 5 bases and J by 4 bases, with 11 bases left in between. The CDR3 sequence is 14 residues long. DNA of the CDR3: TGTGCCAGCAGCAAGGGTTTACGTAATGAAAAACTGTTTTTT. Encoded protein: CASSKGLRNEKLFF.

The chain has TRBV19 and TRBJ2-7; 10 bases map to TRBD1. V trimming: 5 bases; J trimming: 2 bases; junction bases outside the gene matches: 6. CDR3 length equals 15 residues. CDR1 LNHDA and CDR2 SQIVND come from the germline V gene (reference sequence). Written as DNA, the CDR3 is TGTGCCAGTAGTTCTCGACAGGGGGCAACCTACGAGCAGTACTTC. Translated, it gives CASSSRQGATYEQYF. Supplemented by reference TRBV19 and TRBJ2-7, the full variable domain reads DGGITQSPKYLFRKEGQNVTLSCEQNLNHDAMYWYRQDPGQGLRLIYYSQIVNDFQKGDIAEGYSVSREKKESFPLTVTSAQKNPTAFYLCASSSRQGATYEQYFGPGTRLTVT.

The rearrangement uses TRBV10-2 and TRBJ2-3, with TRBD2 identical over 8 bases. Trimming took 7 bases from V and 4 from J; bases not matched to a gene: 10. The CDR3 extends over 15 amino acids. Per the germline V gene, CDR1 is WSHSY and CDR2 is SAAADI. The CDR3 DNA reads as TGCGCCAGCACTAAACGGGGGGGCCGATCAGATACGCAGTATTTT. Amino acids: CASTKRGGRSDTQYF.

This chain uses TRBV18 with TRBJ1-1; D may be TRBD1 (5 bases). From germline, CDR1 is KGHSH and CDR2 LQKENI. V lost 1 base to trimming and J lost 4 bases, with 10 bases between them. There are 14 residues in the CDR3. CDR3 DNA sequence: TGTGCCAGCTCACCACAGGGGTTGGGCACTGAAGCTTTCTTT. Its translation: CASSPQGLGTEAFF.

This clone turned up a few times. The chain joins TRBV10-2 to TRBJ1-1; D uncertain. The germline gives CDR1 WSHSY, CDR2 SAAADI. Trimming took off 8 bases at V and 0 bases at J, with 4 bases between the two ends. The CDR3 contains 11 residues. The CDR3 coding sequence is TGCGCCAGCCGCCTGAACACTGAAGCTTTCTTT. This encodes CASRLNTEAFF.

There are a few counts of this clone. This chain's CDR3 is CASSTRQGTANEKLFF. CDR3 bases: TGTGCCAGCAGTACCCGACAGGGTACGGCGAATGAAAAACTGTTTTTT. The rearrangement uses TRBV28 and TRBJ1-4; TRBD1 matches 7 bases. CDR1 is MDHEN and CDR2 is SYDVKM in the germline V gene. The length of the CDR3 is 16 residues. V lost 5 bases to trimming and J lost 5 bases; unmatched junction nucleotides: 11. The full variable domain, completed using reference TRBV28 and TRBJ1-4, is DVKVTQSSRYLVKRTGEKVFLECVQDMDHENMFWYRQDPGLGLRLIYFSYDVKMKEKGDIPEGYSVSREKKERFSLILESASTNQTSMYLCASSTRQGTANEKLFFGSGTQLSVL.

This clone has more than one count but fewer than ten. The chain is built from TRBV2 and TRBJ2-1; the match to TRBD2 covers 9 bases. Germline values: CDR1 SNHLY, CDR2 FYNNEI. J gave up 13 bases and V 2 bases, and 15 bases lay outside the gene matches. This CDR3 is built from 16 residues. This chain's CDR3 is CASSEFSGLATTQQFF. The CDR3 DNA follows: TGTGCCAGCAGTGAATTCTCCGGACTAGCGACGACTCAACAGTTCTTC.